The clone carrying this T cell receptor (beta chain) was detected many times. Its target is unknown. These data originate in a study of T-cell memory formation after mild COVID-19. The study, taken as a whole, reports: A second wave of clones peaked on day 37, and their SARS-CoV-2 specificity went unconfirmed. A balance of CD4 and CD8 characterized clones contracting day 15 to 85, whereas later expanders leaned CD4+. Among contracting clones, CD4+ were mainly CM/EM and CD8+ enriched in EMRA.

This CDR3 is built from 17 residues. V gave up 2 bases and J gave up 7 bases; unmatched junction bases: 10. Germline V lookup: CDR1 SGDLS, CDR2 YYNGEE. MiXCR was run by TCRdb on the 5' RACE reads, yielding one entry per CDR3 protein. The data show 200,000 to 250,000 distinct CDR3 sequences, about 9.2% seen once. The V gene is TRBV9, the J gene TRBJ2-3; 13 nucleotides line up with TRBD2. The sequencing input was PBMCs or a T cell subset sorted from them (not recorded which). The sequence derives from a man aged 18-30 years who had mild COVID-19 (a few samples of this study predate the infection). Cell type and time point are not known. This CDR3 is CASSVAETSGGSYTQYF. The CDR3 DNA follows: TGTGCCAGCAGCGTCGCTGAGACTAGCGGGGGGAGTTATACGCAGTATTTT.